This T cell receptor beta chain derives from a study of CD8 T cells in ankylosing spondylitis. It was by quantitative 5'-RACE with molecular barcodes that TCR beta libraries were made. One entry per CDR3 protein, called by TCRdb with MiXCR from the 5' RACE reads. The sample comprises 800,000 to 900,000 distinct CDR3 sequences, about 10% of which are singletons, and less than 0.65% rests with the top ten. Study-wide results and caveats: There was a TCR beta motif, made of several highly homologous variants, that appeared characteristic of ankylosing spondylitis blood. From matched ankylosing spondylitis synovial fluid, disease-linked clones were reportedly recovered at significantly enriched levels. Several of the motif variants were reported before in synovial fluid and blood from reactive arthritis.

This clonotype was counted many times. Its antigen remains unidentified. The material sequenced was blood, either unsorted or a sorted T cell fraction (not recorded which). The sequence was obtained from a male donor with ankylosing spondylitis.

The DNA of the CDR3 is TGCAGTGCTAGAGATCGGTTAGGGGTTCGAGACGAGCAGTACTTC. Protein product: CSARDRLGVRDEQYF. This rearrangement joins TRBV20-1 to TRBJ2-7; D possibly corresponds to TRBD1 (5 bases). CDR3 length equals 15 residues. Trimming took 0 bases from V and 5 from J, leaving 17 bases between them. Germline V gene data show CDR1 as DFQATT and CDR2 as SNEGSKA (reference sequence).